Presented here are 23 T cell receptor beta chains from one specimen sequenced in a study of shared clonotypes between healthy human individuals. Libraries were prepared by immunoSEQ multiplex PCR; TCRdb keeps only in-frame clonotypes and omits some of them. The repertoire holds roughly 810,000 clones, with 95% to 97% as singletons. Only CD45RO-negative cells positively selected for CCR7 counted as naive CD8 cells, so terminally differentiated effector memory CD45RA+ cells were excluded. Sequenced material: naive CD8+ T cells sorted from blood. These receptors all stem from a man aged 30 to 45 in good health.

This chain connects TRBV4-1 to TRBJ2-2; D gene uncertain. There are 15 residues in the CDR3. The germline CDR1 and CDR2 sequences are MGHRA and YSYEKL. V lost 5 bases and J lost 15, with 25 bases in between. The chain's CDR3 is CASSAGEASYQKVFF. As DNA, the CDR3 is TGCGCCAGCAGCGCAGGAGAGGCGTCCTACCAGAAGGTGTTTTTT.

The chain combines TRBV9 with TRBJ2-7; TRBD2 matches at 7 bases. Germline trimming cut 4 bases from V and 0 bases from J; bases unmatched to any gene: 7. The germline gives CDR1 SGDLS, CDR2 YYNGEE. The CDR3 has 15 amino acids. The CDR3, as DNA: TGTGCCAGCAGCCCGGGCGGGAGACCCTCCTACGAGCAGTACTTC. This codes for CASSPGGRPSYEQYF.

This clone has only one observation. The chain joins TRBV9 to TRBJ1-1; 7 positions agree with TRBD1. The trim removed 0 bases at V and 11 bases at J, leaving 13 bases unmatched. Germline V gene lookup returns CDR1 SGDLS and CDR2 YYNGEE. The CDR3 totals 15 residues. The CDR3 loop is CASSVGDRAGLEAFF. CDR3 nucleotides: TGTGCCAGCAGCGTAGGCGACAGGGCAGGACTGGAGGCTTTCTTT.

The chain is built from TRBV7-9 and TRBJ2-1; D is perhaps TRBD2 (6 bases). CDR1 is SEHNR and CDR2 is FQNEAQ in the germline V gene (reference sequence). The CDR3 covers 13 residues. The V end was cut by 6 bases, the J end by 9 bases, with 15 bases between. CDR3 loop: CASRPEGGSEQFF. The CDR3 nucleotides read TGTGCCAGCAGACCAGAGGGAGGAAGTGAGCAGTTCTTC.

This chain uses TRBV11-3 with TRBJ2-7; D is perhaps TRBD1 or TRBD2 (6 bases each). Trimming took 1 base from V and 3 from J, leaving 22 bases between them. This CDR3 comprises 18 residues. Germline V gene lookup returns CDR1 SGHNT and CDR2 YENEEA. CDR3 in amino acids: CASSLGQWTLGGSYEQYF. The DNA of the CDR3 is TGTGCCAGCAGCTTAGGCCAATGGACTTTAGGGGGGAGCTACGAGCAGTACTTC. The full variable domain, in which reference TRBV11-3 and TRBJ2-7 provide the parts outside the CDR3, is EAGVVQSPRYKIIEKKQPVAFWCNPISGHNTLYWYLQNLGQGPELLIRYENEEAVDDSQLPKDRFSAERLKGVDSTLKIQPAELGDSAVYLCASSLGQWTLGGSYEQYFGPGTRLTVT.

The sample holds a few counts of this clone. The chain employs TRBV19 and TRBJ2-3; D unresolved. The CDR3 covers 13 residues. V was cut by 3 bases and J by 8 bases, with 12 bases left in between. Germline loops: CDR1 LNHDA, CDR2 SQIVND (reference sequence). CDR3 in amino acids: CASSMRASGTQYF. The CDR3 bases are TGTGCCAGTAGTATGCGAGCGTCGGGTACGCAGTATTTT.

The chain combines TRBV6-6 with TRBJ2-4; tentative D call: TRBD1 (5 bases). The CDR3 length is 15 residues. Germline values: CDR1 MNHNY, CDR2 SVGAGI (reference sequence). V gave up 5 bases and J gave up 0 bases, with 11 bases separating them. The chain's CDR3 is CASSPNQGAKNIQYF. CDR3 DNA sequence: TGTGCCAGCAGTCCGAACCAGGGAGCCAAAAACATTCAGTACTTC.

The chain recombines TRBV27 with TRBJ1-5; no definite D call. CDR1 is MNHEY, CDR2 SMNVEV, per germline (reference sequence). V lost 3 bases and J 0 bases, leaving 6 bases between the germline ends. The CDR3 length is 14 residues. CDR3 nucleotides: TGTGCCAGCAGTTTGGGAAGTAGCAATCAGCCCCAGCATTTT. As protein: CASSLGSSNQPQHF.

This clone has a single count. CDR3 coding DNA: TGTGCCATCAGTCCAGAGTACAATGAGCAGTTCTTC. This gives the protein CAISPEYNEQFF. J is TRBJ2-1 and V is TRBV10-3; D unclear. Between the trimmed V and J ends, which lost 5 bases and 4 bases, there was a span of 6 bases. The germline gives CDR1 ENHRY, CDR2 SYGVKD. The CDR3 covers 12 residues.

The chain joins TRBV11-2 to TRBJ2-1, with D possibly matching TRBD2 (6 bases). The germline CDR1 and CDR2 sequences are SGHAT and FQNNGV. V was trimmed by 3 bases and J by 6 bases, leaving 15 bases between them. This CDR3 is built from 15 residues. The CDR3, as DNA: TGTGCCAGCAGCTTTATTTTCGGGGGAAGCAATGAGCAGTTCTTC. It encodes CASSFIFGGSNEQFF.

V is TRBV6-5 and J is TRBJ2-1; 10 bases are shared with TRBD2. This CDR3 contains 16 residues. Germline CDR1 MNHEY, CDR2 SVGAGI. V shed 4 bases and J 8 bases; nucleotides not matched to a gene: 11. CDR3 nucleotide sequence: TGTGCCAGCAGTTTTCGAGCGGGAGGGCCTTACCATGAGCAGTTCTTC. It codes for CASSFRAGGPYHEQFF.

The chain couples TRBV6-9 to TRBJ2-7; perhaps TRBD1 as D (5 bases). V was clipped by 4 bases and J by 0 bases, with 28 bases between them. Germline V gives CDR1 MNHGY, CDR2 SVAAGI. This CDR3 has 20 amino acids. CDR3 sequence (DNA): TGTGCCAGCAGTTCTTCTCAGGGTTTTCTAAGTTATCAGTCCTCCTACGAGCAGTACTTC. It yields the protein CASSSSQGFLSYQSSYEQYF.

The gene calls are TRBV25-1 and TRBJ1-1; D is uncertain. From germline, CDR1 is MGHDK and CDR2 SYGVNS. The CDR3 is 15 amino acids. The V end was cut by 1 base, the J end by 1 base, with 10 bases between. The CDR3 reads CASSESIGTNTEAFF. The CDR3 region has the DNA TGTGCCAGCAGTGAATCAATAGGAACGAACACTGAAGCTTTCTTT.

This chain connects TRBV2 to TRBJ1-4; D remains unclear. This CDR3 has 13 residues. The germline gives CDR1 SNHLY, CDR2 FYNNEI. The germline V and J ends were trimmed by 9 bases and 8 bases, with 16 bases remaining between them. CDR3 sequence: CASIRTVAEKLFF. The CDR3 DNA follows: TGTGCCAGTATAAGAACAGTTGCAGAAAAACTGTTTTTT.

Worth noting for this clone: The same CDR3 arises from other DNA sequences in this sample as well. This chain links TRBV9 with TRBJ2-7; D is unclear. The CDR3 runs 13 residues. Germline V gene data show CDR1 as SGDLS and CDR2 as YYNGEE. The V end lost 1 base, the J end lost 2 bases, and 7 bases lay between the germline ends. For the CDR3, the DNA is TGTGCCAGCAGCGTAAGCCCCGCCTACGAGCAGTACTTC. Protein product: CASSVSPAYEQYF. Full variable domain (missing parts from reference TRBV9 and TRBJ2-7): DSGVTQTPKHLITATGQRVTLRCSPRSGDLSVYWYQQSLDQGLQFLIQYYNGEERAKGNILERFSAQQFPDLHSELNLSSLELGDSALYFCASSVSPAYEQYFGPGTRLTVT.

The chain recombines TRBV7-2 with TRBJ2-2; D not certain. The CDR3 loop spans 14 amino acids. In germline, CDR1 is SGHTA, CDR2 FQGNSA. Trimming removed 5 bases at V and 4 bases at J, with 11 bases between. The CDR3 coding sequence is TGTGCCAGCAGCCTTTACCCTGTCACCGGGGAGCTGTTTTTT. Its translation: CASSLYPVTGELFF.

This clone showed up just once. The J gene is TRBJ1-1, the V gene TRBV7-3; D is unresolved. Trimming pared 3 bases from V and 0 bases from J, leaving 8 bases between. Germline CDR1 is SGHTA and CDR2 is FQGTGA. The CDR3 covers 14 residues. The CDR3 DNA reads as TGTGCCAGCAGCTTTGGTGGAGTGAACACTGAAGCTTTCTTT. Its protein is CASSFGGVNTEAFF. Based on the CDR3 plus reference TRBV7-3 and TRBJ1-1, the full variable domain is GAGVSQTPSNKVTEKGKYVELRCDPISGHTALYWYRQSLGQGPEFLIYFQGTGAADDSGLPNDRFFAVRPEGSVSTLKIQRTERGDSAVYLCASSFGGVNTEAFFGQGTRLTVV.

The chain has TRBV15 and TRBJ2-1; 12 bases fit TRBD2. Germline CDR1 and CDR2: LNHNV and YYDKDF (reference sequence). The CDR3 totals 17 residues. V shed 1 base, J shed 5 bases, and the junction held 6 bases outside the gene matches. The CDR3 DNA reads TGTGCCACCAGCAGAGTTTTCAGGACTAGCGGGGACAATGAGCAGTTCTTC. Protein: CATSRVFRTSGDNEQFF.

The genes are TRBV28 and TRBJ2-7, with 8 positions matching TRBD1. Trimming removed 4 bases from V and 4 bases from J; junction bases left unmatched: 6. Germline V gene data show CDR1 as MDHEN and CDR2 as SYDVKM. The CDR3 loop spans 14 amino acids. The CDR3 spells CASSSAGGKYEQYF. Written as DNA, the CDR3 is TGTGCCAGCAGTTCCGCAGGGGGCAAATACGAGCAGTACTTC.

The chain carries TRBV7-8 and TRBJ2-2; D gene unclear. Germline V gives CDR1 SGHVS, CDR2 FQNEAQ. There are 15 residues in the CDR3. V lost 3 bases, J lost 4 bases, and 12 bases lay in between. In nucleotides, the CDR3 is TGTGCCAGCAGCTTCCTCCGCTTCTCCACCGGGGAGCTGTTTTTT. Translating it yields CASSFLRFSTGELFF.

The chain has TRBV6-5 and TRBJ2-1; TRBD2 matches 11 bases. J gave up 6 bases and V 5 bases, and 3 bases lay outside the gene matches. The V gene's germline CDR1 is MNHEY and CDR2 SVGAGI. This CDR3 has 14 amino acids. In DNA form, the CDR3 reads TGTGCCAGCAGTAGACTAGCGGGGACCAATGAGCAGTTCTTC. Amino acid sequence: CASSRLAGTNEQFF.

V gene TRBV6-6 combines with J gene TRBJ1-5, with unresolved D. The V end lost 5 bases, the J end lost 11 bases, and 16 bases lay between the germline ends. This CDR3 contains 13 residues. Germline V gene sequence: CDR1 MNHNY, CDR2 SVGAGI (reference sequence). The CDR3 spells CASSTLGFRSQHF. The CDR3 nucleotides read TGTGCCAGCAGTACCCTCGGGTTCCGGTCCCAGCATTTT.

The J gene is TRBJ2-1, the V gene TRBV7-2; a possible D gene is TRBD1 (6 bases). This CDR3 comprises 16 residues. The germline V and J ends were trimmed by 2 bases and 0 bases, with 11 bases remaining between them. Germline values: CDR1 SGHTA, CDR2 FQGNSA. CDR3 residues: CASSLRDTSSYNEQFF. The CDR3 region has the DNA TGTGCCAGCAGCTTAAGGGACACAAGCTCCTACAATGAGCAGTTCTTC.